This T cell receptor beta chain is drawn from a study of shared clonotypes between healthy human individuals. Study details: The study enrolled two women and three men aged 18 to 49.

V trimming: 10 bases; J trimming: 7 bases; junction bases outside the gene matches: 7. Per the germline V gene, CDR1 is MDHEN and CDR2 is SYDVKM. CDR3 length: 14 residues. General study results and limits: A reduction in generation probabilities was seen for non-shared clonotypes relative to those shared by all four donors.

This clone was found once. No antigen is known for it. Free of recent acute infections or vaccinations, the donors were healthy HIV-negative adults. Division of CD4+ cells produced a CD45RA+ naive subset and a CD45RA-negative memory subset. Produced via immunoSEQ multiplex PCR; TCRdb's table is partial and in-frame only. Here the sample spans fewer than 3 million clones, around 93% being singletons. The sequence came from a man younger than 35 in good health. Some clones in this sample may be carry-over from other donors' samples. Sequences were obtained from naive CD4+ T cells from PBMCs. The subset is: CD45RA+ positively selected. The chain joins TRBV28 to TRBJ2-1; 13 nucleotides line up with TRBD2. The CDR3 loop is CATRTSGSRNEQFF. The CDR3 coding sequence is TGTGCCACCAGGACTAGCGGGAGCCGGAATGAGCAGTTCTTC.